This passage covers 20 T cell receptor beta chains from one sample sequenced in a study of T cells in Graves' hyperthyroidism and ophthalmopathy. From RNA transcripts, TCR beta CDR3 regions were amplified. Using the HTBI primer set, a first-round RT-PCR was run on the TCR CDR3. Each CDR3 protein gets one entry after TCRdb re-called the multiplex PCR reads with MiXCR. The sample carries over 400,000 distinct CDR3 sequences, about 14% recorded once. Input material: blood. These receptors were taken from a man aged 18 to 30 with Graves' ophthalmopathy.

This clonotype was seen more than once but under ten times. This chain joins TRBV18 and TRBJ2-7, with D uncertain. The CDR3 runs 15 residues. V shed 6 bases and J shed 6 bases, with 21 bases lying between them. The germline V gene encodes CDR1 KGHSH and CDR2 LQKENI. CDR3 coding DNA: TGTGCCAGCTCCCTCCTAGGCGAGCGTTCGTCCGAGCAGTACTTC. Its protein is CASSLLGERSSEQYF. Full variable domain (remainder filled in from reference TRBV18 and TRBJ2-7): NAGVMQNPRHLVRRRGQEARLRCSPMKGHSHVYWYRQLPEEGLKFMVYLQKENIIDESGMPKERFSAEFPKEGPSILRIQQVVRGDSAAYFCASSLLGERSSEQYFGPGTRLTVT.

The chain joins TRBV12-3 or TRBV12-4 to TRBJ2-7, with 9 nucleotides matching TRBD2. The V segment lost 4 bases and the J segment 6 bases; nucleotides outside the gene matches: 10. The CDR3 sequence is 15 residues long. This CDR3 is CASSWGPGLAVEQYF. The DNA for the CDR3 is TGTGCCAGCAGTTGGGGCCCGGGACTAGCAGTCGAGCAGTACTTC.

This clonotype appeared many times. The V and J genes are TRBV2 and TRBJ1-2; unclear D gene. CDR1 is SNHLY and CDR2 is FYNNEI in the germline V gene. Deletions cut 6 bases from V and 6 bases from J, with 17 bases between. The CDR3 has 14 residues. Written as DNA, the CDR3 is TGTGCCAGCAGGGAGTCTGGAGCGCCCCATGGCTACACCTTC. Translated, it gives CASRESGAPHGYTF.

This clonotype was detected many times. The CDR3 region is CASSPVGTGALYEQYF. CDR3 DNA: TGTGCCAGCAGCCCCGTCGGGACAGGGGCCCTCTACGAGCAGTACTTC. The chain uses TRBV7-9 and TRBJ2-7, with 10 positions matching TRBD1. There are 16 residues in the CDR3. Germline values: CDR1 SEHNR, CDR2 FQNEAQ (reference sequence). V lost 5 bases, J lost 3 bases, and 10 bases stayed unmatched.

This clonotype was picked up many times. The chain combines TRBV2 with TRBJ1-1; 7 bases match TRBD1. The CDR3 length is 15 residues. V dropped 5 bases and J dropped 0; count of bases not matched to a gene: 6. Germline V lookup: CDR1 SNHLY, CDR2 FYNNEI. CDR3 coding DNA: TGTGCCAGCAGTATTGAGACAGGGATGAACACTGAAGCTTTCTTT. It encodes CASSIETGMNTEAFF.

The chain is built from TRBV19 and TRBJ1-1, with D maybe TRBD1 (5 bases). V was pared by 4 bases and J by 6 bases, with 12 bases between. From germline, CDR1 is LNHDA and CDR2 SQIVND (reference sequence). The CDR3 length is 13 residues. The CDR3 is CASSTADNPEAFF. CDR3 coding DNA: TGTGCCAGTAGTACGGCGGACAATCCTGAAGCTTTCTTT. The entire variable domain, with the rest obtained from reference TRBV19 and TRBJ1-1, is as follows: DGGITQSPKYLFRKEGQNVTLSCEQNLNHDAMYWYRQDPGQGLRLIYYSQIVNDFQKGDIAEGYSVSREKKESFPLTVTSAQKNPTAFYLCASSTADNPEAFFGQGTRLTVV.

V and J are TRBV6-1 and TRBJ2-1; 16 bases are a match to TRBD2. Germline CDR1 MNHNS, CDR2 SASEGT. V gave up 6 bases and J gave up 12 bases; unmatched junction bases: 11. CDR3 size: 16 residues. The CDR3 region has the DNA TGTGCCAGCAGCCGACTAGGGACTAGCGGGAGGGTGGCGCAGTTCTTC. Amino acid sequence: CASSRLGTSGRVAQFF.

This clonotype was picked up many times. The V gene is TRBV4-2, the J gene TRBJ2-4, with 9 nucleotides matching TRBD1. The germline V gene encodes CDR1 LGHNA and CDR2 YNFKEQ. Germline trimming cut 4 bases from V and 0 bases from J; bases unmatched to any gene: 4. The CDR3 runs 16 residues. Here the CDR3 DNA reads TGTGCCAGCAGCCCCACAGGGGGCCTAGCCAAAAACATTCAGTACTTC. This gives the protein CASSPTGGLAKNIQYF.

This clonotype was observed a few times. This chain connects TRBV27 to TRBJ1-4, with a weak D call TRBD1 (6 bases). Germline CDR1 and CDR2: MNHEY and SMNVEV (reference sequence). The CDR3 has 16 residues. V was shortened by 4 bases and J by 8 bases, with 20 bases between the two germline ends. CDR3 residues: CASSSLPLRQGEKLFF. The CDR3 DNA reads TGTGCCAGCAGTTCTCTCCCACTTAGGCAGGGGGAAAAACTGTTTTTT.

This chain uses TRBV20-1 with TRBJ2-1; 8 nucleotides align to TRBD2. This CDR3 has 14 amino acids. Germline trimming cut 5 bases from V and 2 bases from J; bases unmatched to any gene: 5. Per germline, CDR1 DFQATT and CDR2 SNEGSKA (reference sequence). CDR3 bases: TGCAGTGCTTCGGGCGGGAGGACCTACAATGAGCAGTTCTTC. Amino acids: CSASGGRTYNEQFF.

Comment on this clonotype: A much larger clone is a single base away; this may be a read error. The chain combines TRBV7-2 with TRBJ2-1; TRBD1 might be the D (6 bases). The end of the DNA fits TRBJ2-7 better, so the J call may be wrong. Germline CDR1 is SGHTA and CDR2 is FQGNSA. The CDR3 contains 18 residues. CDR3 residues: CASSSLPRGQSSYNEQYF. CDR3 DNA: TGTGCCAGCAGTTCACTCCCCAGGGGCCAAAGCTCCTACAATGAGCAGTACTTC.

The chain employs TRBV20-1 and TRBJ1-2; 7 bases map to TRBD1. In germline, CDR1 is DFQATT, CDR2 SNEGSKA (reference sequence). CDR3 length: 13 amino acids. Germline trimming cut 0 bases from V and 6 bases from J; bases unmatched to any gene: 4. The CDR3 region is CSAREDRRDGYTF. In DNA form, the CDR3 reads TGCAGTGCTAGAGAGGACAGGCGTGATGGCTACACCTTC.

In this sample, this clonotype turned up a few times. Compared with germline, one end of the junction differs, possibly owing to a read error. The chain is built from TRBV7-9 and TRBJ2-5; D unclear. The CDR3 has 12 amino acids. The germline V gene has CDR1 SEHNR and CDR2 FQNEAQ (reference sequence). The CDR3 DNA sequence: TGTGCCAGCAGCTTAGGCGACTCCACCCAGCACTTC. The encoded protein is CASSLGDSTQHF.

In this sample, this clonotype turned up once. The gene calls are TRBV5-1 and TRBJ1-2; a possible D gene is TRBD1 (6 bases). Trimming stripped 1 base from V and 0 bases from J, with 13 bases between. Per the germline V gene, CDR1 is SGHRS and CDR2 is YFSETQ. The length of the CDR3 is 16 residues. The CDR3 loop reads CASSLRPTGTNYGYTF. DNA for the CDR3: TGCGCCAGCAGCTTGAGGCCGACAGGAACTAACTATGGCTACACCTTC. Complete variable domain (other parts from reference TRBV5-1 and TRBJ1-2): KAGVTQTPRYLIKTRGQQVTLSCSPISGHRSVSWYQQTPGQGLQFLFEYFSETQRNKGNFPGRFSGRQFSNSRSEMNVSTLELGDSALYLCASSLRPTGTNYGYTFGSGTRLTVV.

This clonotype was recorded a few times. The chain combines TRBV5-1 with TRBJ2-7; D possibly uses TRBD1 or TRBD2 (5 bases each). Trimming removed 4 bases at V and 4 bases at J, with 21 bases between. The CDR3 has 16 residues. Germline V gene data show CDR1 as SGHRS and CDR2 as YFSETQ. CDR3 sequence reads: CASSLGPGPGSYEQYF. The CDR3 bases are TGCGCCAGCAGCCTTGGCCCGGGGCCAGGGTCTTACGAGCAGTACTTC.

This clonotype was picked up many times. The chain combines TRBV27 with TRBJ2-3; D gene unclear. Trimming shortened V by 2 bases and J by 9 bases, and 21 bases separated the two germline ends. Germline V gene data show CDR1 as MNHEY and CDR2 as SMNVEV (reference sequence). CDR3 length: 16 amino acids. The chain's CDR3 is CASSLRAPGPLDTQYF. The CDR3 coding sequence is TGTGCCAGCAGTTTAAGAGCACCGGGCCCCTTGGACACGCAGTATTTT.

This chain links TRBV19 with TRBJ1-1; D not certain. This CDR3 is built from 14 residues. Germline V gives CDR1 LNHDA, CDR2 SQIVND (reference sequence). V was trimmed by 0 bases and J by 4 bases, leaving 9 bases between them. CDR3 DNA sequence: TGTGCCAGTAGTATAGACGCGTTCTTCACTGAAGCTTTCTTT. Its translation: CASSIDAFFTEAFF.

The rearrangement uses TRBV10-3 and TRBJ1-2; D is unresolved. The V end lost 3 bases, the J end lost 5 bases, and 10 bases lay between the germline ends. The CDR3 covers 13 residues. Per germline, CDR1 ENHRY and CDR2 SYGVKD. This CDR3 reads CAISDPPGYGYTF. CDR3 in DNA: TGTGCCATCAGTGACCCACCCGGGTATGGCTACACCTTC.

This clonotype was counted at least ten times. The chain recombines TRBV11-2 with TRBJ2-1; TRBD2 is a possible D gene (5 bases). CDR1 is SGHAT, CDR2 FQNNGV, per germline. V was clipped by 3 bases and J by 9 bases, with 15 bases between them. This CDR3 has 14 residues. CDR3 residues: CASSFIAQLGEQFF. The CDR3 region has the DNA TGTGCCAGCAGCTTTATAGCGCAACTGGGTGAGCAGTTCTTC.

V usage is TRBV6-1 and J usage is TRBJ2-7; D not certain. The V end was cut by 6 bases, the J end by 2 bases, with 17 bases between. Germline lookup yields CDR1 MNHNS and CDR2 SASEGT. There are 15 residues in the CDR3. CDR3 nucleotides: TGTGCCAGCAGCCCACCCCCAGCAGGTACCTACGAGCAGTACTTC. Translation gives CASSPPPAGTYEQYF.